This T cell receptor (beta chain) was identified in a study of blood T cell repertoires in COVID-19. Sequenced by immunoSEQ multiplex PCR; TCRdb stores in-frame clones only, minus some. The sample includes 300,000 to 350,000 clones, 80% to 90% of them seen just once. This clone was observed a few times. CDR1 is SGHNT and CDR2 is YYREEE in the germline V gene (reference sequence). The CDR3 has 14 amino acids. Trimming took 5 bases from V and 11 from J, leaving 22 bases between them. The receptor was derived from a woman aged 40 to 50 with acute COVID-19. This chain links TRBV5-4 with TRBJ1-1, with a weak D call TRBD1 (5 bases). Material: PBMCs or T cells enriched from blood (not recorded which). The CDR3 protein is CASRLLRSGTRAFF. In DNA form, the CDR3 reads TGTGCCAGCAGATTATTAAGATCCGGGACTCGCGCTTTCTTT.